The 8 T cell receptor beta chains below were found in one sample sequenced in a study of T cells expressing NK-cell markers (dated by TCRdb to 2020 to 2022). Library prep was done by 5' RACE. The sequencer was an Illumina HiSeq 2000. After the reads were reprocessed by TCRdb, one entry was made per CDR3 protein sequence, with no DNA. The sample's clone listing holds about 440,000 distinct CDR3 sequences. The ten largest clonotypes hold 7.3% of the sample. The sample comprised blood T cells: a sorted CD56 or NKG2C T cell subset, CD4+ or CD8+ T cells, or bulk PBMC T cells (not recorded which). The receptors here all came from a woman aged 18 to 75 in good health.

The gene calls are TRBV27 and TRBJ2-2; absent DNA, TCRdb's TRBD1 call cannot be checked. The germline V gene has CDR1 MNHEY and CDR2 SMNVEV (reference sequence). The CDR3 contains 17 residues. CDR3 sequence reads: CASTRTGGFANTGELFF.

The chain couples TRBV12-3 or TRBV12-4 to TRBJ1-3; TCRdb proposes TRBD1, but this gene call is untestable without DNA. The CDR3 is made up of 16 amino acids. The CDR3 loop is CASSLGPRGSGNTIYF.

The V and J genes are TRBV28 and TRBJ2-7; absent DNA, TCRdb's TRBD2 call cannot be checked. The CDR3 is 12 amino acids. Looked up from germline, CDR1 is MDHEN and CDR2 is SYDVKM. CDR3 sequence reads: CASSRTSGIIDF.

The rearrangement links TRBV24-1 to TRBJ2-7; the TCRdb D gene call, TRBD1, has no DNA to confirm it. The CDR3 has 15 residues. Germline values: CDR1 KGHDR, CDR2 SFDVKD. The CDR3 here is CATSDSKAGIYEQYF.

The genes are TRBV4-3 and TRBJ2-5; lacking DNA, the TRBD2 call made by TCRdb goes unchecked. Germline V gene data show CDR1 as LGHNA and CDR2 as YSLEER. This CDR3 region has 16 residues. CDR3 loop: CASSQGLAGVFETQYF.

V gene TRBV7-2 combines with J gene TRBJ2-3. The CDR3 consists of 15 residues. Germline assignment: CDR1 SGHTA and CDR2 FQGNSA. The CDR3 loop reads CASSPRRTSTDTQYF.

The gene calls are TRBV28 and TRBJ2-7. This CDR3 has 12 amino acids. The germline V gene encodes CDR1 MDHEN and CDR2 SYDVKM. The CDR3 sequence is CASSPAGNEQYF.

CDR3 sequence: CASSPQGQGVSYEQYF. The chain links TRBV7-2 to TRBJ2-7; TCRdb indicates TRBD1, and absent DNA this call remains unverified. The germline V gene encodes CDR1 SGHTA and CDR2 FQGNSA. The CDR3 length is 16 residues.